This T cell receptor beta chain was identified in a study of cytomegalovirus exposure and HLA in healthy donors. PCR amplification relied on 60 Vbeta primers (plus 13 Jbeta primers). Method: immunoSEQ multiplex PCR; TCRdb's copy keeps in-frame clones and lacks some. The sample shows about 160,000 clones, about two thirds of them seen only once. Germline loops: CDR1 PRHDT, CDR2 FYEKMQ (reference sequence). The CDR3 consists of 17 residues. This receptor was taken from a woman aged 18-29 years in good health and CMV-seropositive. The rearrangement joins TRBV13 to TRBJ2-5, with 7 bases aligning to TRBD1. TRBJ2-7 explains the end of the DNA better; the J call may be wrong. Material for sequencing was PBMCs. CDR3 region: CASSFLPVLGTEYEQYF. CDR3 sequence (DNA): TGTGCCAGCAGCTTTCTCCCCGTCCTTGGGACAGAATACGAGCAGTACTTC.